The 28 T cell receptor beta chains reported below all come from one sample, sequenced in a study of shared clonotypes between healthy human individuals. Assay: immunoSEQ multiplex PCR; the TCRdb copy retains only in-frame clones and omits some. Of approximately 940,000 clones in the sample, over 75% were seen once. Sequenced input: memory CD4+ T cells sorted from blood. Described subset: CD45RA-negative fraction. The receptors stem from a man between 18 and 29 years old in good health.

The V call is TRBV6-5, the J call TRBJ2-1; a weak D match, TRBD2 (5 bases). With 8 bases removed from V and 11 bases from J, the gap between germline ends came to 13 bases. CDR1 MNHEY and CDR2 SVGAGI come from the germline V gene. The CDR3 is made up of 11 amino acids. In DNA form, the CDR3 reads TGTGCCAGCGCCGGACGGGGTCAGCAGTTCTTC. Protein: CASAGRGQQFF.

V and J are TRBV5-1 and TRBJ2-3; TRBD2 might be the D (6 bases). Germline CDR1 and CDR2: SGHRS and YFSETQ. The length of the CDR3 is 14 residues. Trimming pared 4 bases from V and 4 bases from J, leaving 13 bases between. CDR3 in amino acids: CASSVGGTADTQYF. The CDR3 DNA reads as TGCGCCAGCAGCGTGGGAGGCACGGCAGATACGCAGTATTTT.

V and J are TRBV7-2 and TRBJ1-4; D gene uncertain. Trimming shortened V by 0 bases and J by 7 bases, and 15 bases separated the two germline ends. Germline V CDR1 and CDR2: SGHTA, FQGNSA. This CDR3 contains 16 residues. CDR3 region: CASSLAGFGTSEKLFF. Here the CDR3 DNA reads TGTGCCAGCAGCTTAGCGGGTTTCGGAACCTCTGAAAAACTGTTTTTT.

The chain employs TRBV19 and TRBJ2-3, with TRBD1 identical over 8 bases. The V gene end was trimmed by 4 bases and the J gene end by 6 bases; junction bases not matched to a gene: 9. Germline CDR1 LNHDA, CDR2 SQIVND (reference sequence). CDR3 length equals 15 residues. The CDR3 DNA reads as TGTGCCAGTAGTAGCCCTCGGACAGGGCGGGATACGCAGTATTTT. It translates to CASSSPRTGRDTQYF.

A word on this clone: Just one base apart from a much larger clone, this may be a read error. The chain has TRBV5-1 and TRBJ2-7; D not resolved. The CDR3 length is 11 residues. Germline-derived CDR1 and CDR2 are SGHRS and YFSETQ. V shed 2 bases and J shed 5 bases, with 5 bases lying between them. CDR3 protein: CASSLRNEQYF. In nucleotides, the CDR3 is TGCGCCAGCAGCTTAAGGAACGAGCAGTACTTC. The full variable domain, in which reference TRBV5-1 and TRBJ2-7 provide the parts outside the CDR3, is KAGVTQTPRYLIKTRGQQVTLSCSPISGHRSVSWYQQTPGQGLQFLFEYFSETQRNKGNFPGRFSGRQFSNSRSEMNVSTLELGDSALYLCASSLRNEQYFGPGTRLTVT.

This clone has only a few counts. The CDR3 loop is CASGFTGPIRDSNNSPLHF. CDR3 coding DNA: TGTGCTAGTGGTTTTACGGGACCAATCCGGGACAGCAATAATTCACCCCTCCACTTT. The chain joins TRBV12-5 to TRBJ1-6; the match to TRBD1 covers 7 bases. J lost 5 bases, V lost 3 bases, and 16 bases had no gene match. CDR3 length: 19 amino acids. Germline V CDR1 and CDR2: LGHNT, FRNRAP. Full variable domain (remainder filled in from reference TRBV12-5 and TRBJ1-6): DARVTQTPRHKVTEMGQEVTMRCQPILGHNTVFWYRQTMMQGLELLAYFRNRAPLDDSGMPKDRFSAEMPDATLATLKIQPSEPRDSAVYFCASGFTGPIRDSNNSPLHFGNGTRLTVT.

The chain couples TRBV19 to TRBJ1-4; 7 bases agree with TRBD1. The germline CDR1 and CDR2 sequences are LNHDA and SQIVND (reference sequence). CDR3 length equals 16 residues. Unmatched junction bases numbered 14, after V lost 5 bases and J lost 8 bases. CDR3 loop: CASSPLRPGGDEKLFF. The CDR3 DNA follows: TGTGCCAGTAGTCCTCTCCGGCCAGGGGGAGACGAAAAACTGTTTTTT. Variable domain in full (rest from reference TRBV19 and TRBJ1-4): DGGITQSPKYLFRKEGQNVTLSCEQNLNHDAMYWYRQDPGQGLRLIYYSQIVNDFQKGDIAEGYSVSREKKESFPLTVTSAQKNPTAFYLCASSPLRPGGDEKLFFGSGTQLSVL.

In its sample, this clone was seen once. This rearrangement joins TRBV7-2 to TRBJ2-7; D possibly matches TRBD1 or TRBD2 (5 bases each). This CDR3 contains 16 residues. Deletions cut 1 base from V and 2 bases from J, with 15 bases between. Germline CDR1 is SGHTA and CDR2 is FQGNSA. The CDR3 bases are TGTGCCAGCAGCTTAGAGGCGTCGGGGCCTCCCTACGAGCAGTACTTC. This codes for CASSLEASGPPYEQYF.

The J gene is TRBJ1-1, the V gene TRBV5-1; D is uncertain. V was shortened by 4 bases and J by 1 base, with 8 bases between the two germline ends. The CDR3 runs 13 residues. CDR1 and CDR2 (germline): SGHRS, YFSETQ. For the CDR3, the DNA is TGCGCCAGCAGCCGGCTAGGGAACACTGAAGCTTTCTTT. Protein product: CASSRLGNTEAFF.

The rearrangement uses TRBV5-5 and TRBJ2-2; 8 bases map to TRBD2. Germline trimming cut 3 bases from V and 6 bases from J; bases unmatched to any gene: 7. The CDR3 is 15 amino acids. CDR1 and CDR2 (germline): SGHKS, YYEKEE (reference sequence). CDR3 bases: TGTGCCAGCAGCTGGAGCGGGAGTGGTGCCGGGGAGCTGTTTTTT. Encoded protein: CASSWSGSGAGELFF.

In this sample, this clone turned up a few times. This rearrangement joins TRBV7-2 to TRBJ2-7; 7 bases agree with TRBD2. Trimming removed 4 bases from V and 2 bases from J; junction bases left unmatched: 8. The CDR3 sequence is 15 residues long. Germline CDR1 reads SGHTA; CDR2 reads FQGNSA. CDR3: CASSSRLAAAYEQYF. In nucleotides, the CDR3 is TGTGCCAGCAGCTCCAGACTAGCTGCCGCCTACGAGCAGTACTTC.

The V and J genes are TRBV7-8 and TRBJ1-5; possible D gene TRBD1, 5 bases. CDR3 size: 14 residues. V lost 1 base to trimming and J lost 3 bases, with 7 bases between them. Per germline, CDR1 SGHVS and CDR2 FQNEAQ. CDR3 protein: CASSLGGDNQPQHF. As DNA, the CDR3 is TGTGCCAGCAGCTTAGGGGGGGACAATCAGCCCCAGCATTTT.

The rearrangement joins TRBV23-1 to TRBJ1-1; D is uncertain. TRBV23-1 is designated an ORF whose function remains uncertain. V was shortened by 3 bases and J by 7 bases, with 6 bases between the two germline ends. The CDR3 has 11 residues. The CDR3 DNA sequence: TGCGCCAGCAGTCATGGATGTGAAGCTTTCTTT. Its protein product is CASSHGCEAFF.

This clone was recorded at least ten times. The rearrangement links TRBV9 to TRBJ2-3; 10 bases are shared with TRBD2. Per the germline V gene, CDR1 is SGDLS and CDR2 is YYNGEE. V was clipped by 0 bases and J by 6 bases; unmatched bases: 10. The CDR3 contains 17 residues. For the CDR3, the DNA is TGTGCCAGCAGCGTAGCTCCCAGCGGGGGGGCGATGGATACGCAGTATTTT. Its translation: CASSVAPSGGAMDTQYF. Complete variable domain (other parts from reference TRBV9 and TRBJ2-3): DSGVTQTPKHLITATGQRVTLRCSPRSGDLSVYWYQQSLDQGLQFLIQYYNGEERAKGNILERFSAQQFPDLHSELNLSSLELGDSALYFCASSVAPSGGAMDTQYFGPGTRLTVL.

This chain uses TRBV7-2 with TRBJ2-3; TRBD2 matches at 10 bases. Germline V gene data show CDR1 as SGHTA and CDR2 as FQGNSA. The CDR3 consists of 18 residues. The trim removed 4 bases at V and 1 base at J, leaving 11 bases unmatched. CDR3 protein: CASSYRSTGTSGTDTQYF. The CDR3 nucleotides are TGTGCCAGCAGCTACCGATCTACCGGGACTAGCGGCACAGATACGCAGTATTTT.

This sequence joins TRBV6-6 and TRBJ1-2, with D uncertain. The CDR3 consists of 13 residues. Germline loops: CDR1 MNHNY, CDR2 SVGAGI (reference sequence). The V and J ends lost 2 bases and 4 bases respectively, with 8 bases between them. CDR3 sequence reads: CASSYEVLYGYTF. CDR3 sequence (DNA): TGTGCCAGCAGTTACGAGGTACTCTATGGCTACACCTTC.

The V and J genes are TRBV25-1 and TRBJ2-1, with a weak D call TRBD1 (6 bases). V was shortened by 8 bases and J by 7 bases, with 18 bases between the two germline ends. Germline loops: CDR1 MGHDK, CDR2 SYGVNS. CDR3 length: 14 residues. CDR3 protein: CASADRTGGNEQFF. CDR3 sequence (DNA): TGTGCCAGCGCCGACAGGACTGGTGGGAATGAGCAGTTCTTC.

The V call is TRBV2, the J call TRBJ1-4; D remains ambiguous. The CDR3 extends over 15 amino acids. The germline V gene encodes CDR1 SNHLY and CDR2 FYNNEI. Deletions cut 6 bases from V and 7 bases from J, with 18 bases between. Here the CDR3 reads CASRDRAPRGEKLFF. CDR3 DNA: TGTGCCAGCAGGGATCGGGCCCCCCGGGGTGAAAAACTGTTTTTT.

A few counts support this clone. The chain carries TRBV18 and TRBJ2-1; 9 bases are a match to TRBD2. The germline CDR1 and CDR2 sequences are KGHSH and LQKENI. With 8 bases clipped from V and 4 bases from J, the junction kept 6 bases outside the gene matches. CDR3 length equals 14 residues. CDR3 residues: CASRKREEYNEQFF. The CDR3 bases are TGTGCCAGCCGCAAGCGGGAGGAATACAATGAGCAGTTCTTC.

As regards this clone: This could be a read error, since a much larger clone is one nucleotide away. The rearrangement joins TRBV27 to TRBJ1-1; D gene ambiguous. The germline V gene has CDR1 MNHEY and CDR2 SMNVEV (reference sequence). The CDR3 loop spans 11 amino acids. The V and J ends lost 6 bases and 1 base respectively, with 3 bases between them. The DNA of the CDR3 is TGTGCCAGCAGAAAGAACACTGAAGCTTTCTTT. Protein: CASRKNTEAFF.

This chain links TRBV5-4 with TRBJ2-1, with unresolved D. CDR3 length: 14 residues. Germline loops: CDR1 SGHNT, CDR2 YYREEE (reference sequence). Trimming removed 0 bases from V and 7 bases from J, with 11 bases in between. The CDR3 sequence: CASSLVGSLNEQFF. CDR3 in DNA: TGTGCCAGCAGCTTGGTTGGCTCGCTAAATGAGCAGTTCTTC.

This chain links TRBV5-1 with TRBJ2-1; 11 bases align to TRBD2. Germline loops: CDR1 SGHRS, CDR2 YFSETQ. The CDR3 spans 16 residues. V lost 3 bases and J lost 2; bases outside the gene matches: 4. The CDR3 sequence: CASSYTSGGTYNEQFF. In DNA form, the CDR3 reads TGCGCCAGCAGCTATACTAGCGGGGGTACCTACAATGAGCAGTTCTTC.

This clone was counted a single time. In DNA form, the CDR3 reads TGTGCCAGCAGTCCTCCTACTTCGACTGGGGACATTCAGTACTTC. Its translation is CASSPPTSTGDIQYF. This chain uses TRBV28 with TRBJ2-4; unclear D gene. This CDR3 region has 15 residues. The germline V and J ends were trimmed by 5 bases and 8 bases, with 19 bases remaining between them. Germline values: CDR1 MDHEN, CDR2 SYDVKM.

This clone was seen a single time. This sequence joins TRBV6-5 and TRBJ1-2; TRBD1 agrees at 7 bases. The CDR3 spans 13 residues. The germline gives CDR1 MNHEY, CDR2 SVGAGI. The ends lost 2 bases at V and 5 bases at J; junction bases unmatched: 2. CDR3 sequence reads: CASSYPQGYGYTF. As DNA, the CDR3 is TGTGCCAGCAGTTACCCACAGGGGTATGGCTACACCTTC.

The V gene is TRBV30, the J gene TRBJ1-4; a possible D gene is TRBD1 (5 bases). Per the germline V gene, CDR1 is GTSNPN and CDR2 is SVGIG (reference sequence). The germline V and J ends were trimmed by 0 bases and 6 bases, with 8 bases remaining between them. There are 13 residues in the CDR3. The CDR3, as DNA: TGTGCCTGGAGTGTCTGGGGCGATGAAAAACTGTTTTTT. Protein product: CAWSVWGDEKLFF.

The chain combines TRBV10-3 with TRBJ2-7; 12 nucleotides align to TRBD2. The ends lost 0 bases at V and 3 bases at J; junction bases unmatched: 6. Germline-derived CDR1 and CDR2 are ENHRY and SYGVKD. The CDR3 runs to 17 residues. The DNA for the CDR3 is TGTGCCATCAGTGAGTCGGGTCTAGCGGGGGGGTACTACGAGCAGTACTTC. The encoded protein is CAISESGLAGGYYEQYF.

About this clone: A clone one base away is much larger, so this may be a read error. The chain joins TRBV6-1 to TRBJ1-1; no firm D call. Deletions cut 2 bases from V and 1 base from J, with 5 bases between. Germline CDR1 MNHNS, CDR2 SASEGT. The CDR3 is made up of 13 amino acids. In DNA, the CDR3 is TGTGCCAGCAGTGAACAGGCGAACACTGAAGCTTTCTTT. This gives the protein CASSEQANTEAFF.

The CDR3 here is CASSLELDRVGDQPQHF. The CDR3 coding sequence is TGTGCCAGCAGCTTAGAATTGGACAGGGTGGGCGATCAGCCCCAGCATTTT. The rearrangement joins TRBV7-3 to TRBJ1-5, with 8 nucleotides matching TRBD1. Germline loops: CDR1 SGHTA, CDR2 FQGTGA. This CDR3 region has 17 residues. With 2 bases clipped from V and 5 bases from J, the junction kept 11 bases outside the gene matches. The entire variable domain, with the rest obtained from reference TRBV7-3 and TRBJ1-5, is as follows: GAGVSQTPSNKVTEKGKYVELRCDPISGHTALYWYRQSLGQGPEFLIYFQGTGAADDSGLPNDRFFAVRPEGSVSTLKIQRTERGDSAVYLCASSLELDRVGDQPQHFGDGTRLSIL.